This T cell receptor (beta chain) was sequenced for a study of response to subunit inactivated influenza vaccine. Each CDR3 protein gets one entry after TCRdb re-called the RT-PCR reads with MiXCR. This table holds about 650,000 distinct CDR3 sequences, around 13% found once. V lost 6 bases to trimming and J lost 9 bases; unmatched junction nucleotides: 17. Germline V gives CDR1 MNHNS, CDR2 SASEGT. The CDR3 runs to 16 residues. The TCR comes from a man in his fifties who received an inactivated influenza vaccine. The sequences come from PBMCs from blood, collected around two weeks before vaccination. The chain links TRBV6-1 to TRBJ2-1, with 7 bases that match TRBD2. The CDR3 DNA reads TGTGCCAGCAGACCTACTTTGGGCGGGAGCTTCAGTGAGCAGTTCTTC. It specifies CASRPTLGGSFSEQFF.